This T cell receptor beta chain was identified during a study of T-cell memory formation after mild COVID-19. Notes on the study in general: Contracting clones from day 15 to 85 showed balanced CD4/CD8; later expanders favored CD4+. Second-wave clones that peaked on day 37 lacked confirmed SARS-CoV-2 specificity.

Points on this clonotype: Its target is unknown.

MiXCR, run by TCRdb on the 5' RACE reads, gives a single entry per CDR3 protein. This repertoire shows about 110,000 distinct CDR3 sequences, about a fifth found once; its top ten account for approximately 40%. V was trimmed by 1 base and J by 6 bases, leaving 7 bases between them. The CDR3 has 14 residues. CDR1 and CDR2 from the germline V gene are SEHNR and FQNEAQ (reference sequence). The chain joins TRBV7-9 to TRBJ1-6; tentatively, D is TRBD1 (5 bases). This TCR derives from a man aged 18 to 30 who had mild COVID-19 (a few samples of this study predate the infection). Cell type and time point are not known. The sequenced material came from PBMCs or a T cell subset sorted from them (not recorded which). CDR3 bases: TGTGCCAGCAGCTTAGTTCAGGGTAATTCACCCCTCCACTTT. As protein: CASSLVQGNSPLHF.